This T cell receptor beta chain was sequenced during a study of Ad26.COV2.S vaccination and SARS-CoV-2 variants. Looking at the study overall: A COV1001 Ad26.COV2.S trial-arm participant provided the sample. Donor got 5x10^10 or 1x10^11 viral particles of Ad26.COV2.S. Findings and limits, study-wide: Those who received the vaccine showed greater spike-specific TCR breadth than those given placebo.

This CDR3 is 15 amino acids long. The V and J ends lost 6 bases and 4 bases respectively, with 15 bases between them. Germline loops: CDR1 SNHLY, CDR2 FYNNEI. This clone was observed a few times. As yet, its antigen is unknown. The treatment denotes: approximately 18 received Ad26.COV2.S at low or high dose, single or two shots; several received placebo; per-sample allocation not given. All samples were drawn on day 63, counting from the first vaccine or placebo injection. The sample came from a Boston adult aged 18-55 years. Libraries were prepared by immunoSEQ multiplex PCR; TCRdb keeps only in-frame clonotypes and omits some of them. The sample has 360,000 or so clones; about nine tenths are singletons.

The clonotype originates from a person aged 18-65 years who received the Ad26.COV2.S COVID-19 vaccine or a placebo. Sequences were derived from peripheral blood, sampled in a trial of Ad26.COV2.S vaccine versus placebo. The chain carries TRBV2 and TRBJ2-2; unclear D gene. The CDR3 loop reads CASRFSSRGTGELFF. The CDR3 DNA reads TGTGCCAGCAGATTTTCTTCTAGAGGCACCGGGGAGCTGTTTTTT. Using reference TRBV2 and TRBJ2-2 for the parts outside the CDR3, the full variable domain is EPEVTQTPSHQVTQMGQEVILRCVPISNHLYFYWYRQILGQKVEFLVSFYNNEISEKSEIFDDQFSVERPDGSNFTLKIRSTKLEDSAMYFCASRFSSRGTGELFFGEGSRLTVL.